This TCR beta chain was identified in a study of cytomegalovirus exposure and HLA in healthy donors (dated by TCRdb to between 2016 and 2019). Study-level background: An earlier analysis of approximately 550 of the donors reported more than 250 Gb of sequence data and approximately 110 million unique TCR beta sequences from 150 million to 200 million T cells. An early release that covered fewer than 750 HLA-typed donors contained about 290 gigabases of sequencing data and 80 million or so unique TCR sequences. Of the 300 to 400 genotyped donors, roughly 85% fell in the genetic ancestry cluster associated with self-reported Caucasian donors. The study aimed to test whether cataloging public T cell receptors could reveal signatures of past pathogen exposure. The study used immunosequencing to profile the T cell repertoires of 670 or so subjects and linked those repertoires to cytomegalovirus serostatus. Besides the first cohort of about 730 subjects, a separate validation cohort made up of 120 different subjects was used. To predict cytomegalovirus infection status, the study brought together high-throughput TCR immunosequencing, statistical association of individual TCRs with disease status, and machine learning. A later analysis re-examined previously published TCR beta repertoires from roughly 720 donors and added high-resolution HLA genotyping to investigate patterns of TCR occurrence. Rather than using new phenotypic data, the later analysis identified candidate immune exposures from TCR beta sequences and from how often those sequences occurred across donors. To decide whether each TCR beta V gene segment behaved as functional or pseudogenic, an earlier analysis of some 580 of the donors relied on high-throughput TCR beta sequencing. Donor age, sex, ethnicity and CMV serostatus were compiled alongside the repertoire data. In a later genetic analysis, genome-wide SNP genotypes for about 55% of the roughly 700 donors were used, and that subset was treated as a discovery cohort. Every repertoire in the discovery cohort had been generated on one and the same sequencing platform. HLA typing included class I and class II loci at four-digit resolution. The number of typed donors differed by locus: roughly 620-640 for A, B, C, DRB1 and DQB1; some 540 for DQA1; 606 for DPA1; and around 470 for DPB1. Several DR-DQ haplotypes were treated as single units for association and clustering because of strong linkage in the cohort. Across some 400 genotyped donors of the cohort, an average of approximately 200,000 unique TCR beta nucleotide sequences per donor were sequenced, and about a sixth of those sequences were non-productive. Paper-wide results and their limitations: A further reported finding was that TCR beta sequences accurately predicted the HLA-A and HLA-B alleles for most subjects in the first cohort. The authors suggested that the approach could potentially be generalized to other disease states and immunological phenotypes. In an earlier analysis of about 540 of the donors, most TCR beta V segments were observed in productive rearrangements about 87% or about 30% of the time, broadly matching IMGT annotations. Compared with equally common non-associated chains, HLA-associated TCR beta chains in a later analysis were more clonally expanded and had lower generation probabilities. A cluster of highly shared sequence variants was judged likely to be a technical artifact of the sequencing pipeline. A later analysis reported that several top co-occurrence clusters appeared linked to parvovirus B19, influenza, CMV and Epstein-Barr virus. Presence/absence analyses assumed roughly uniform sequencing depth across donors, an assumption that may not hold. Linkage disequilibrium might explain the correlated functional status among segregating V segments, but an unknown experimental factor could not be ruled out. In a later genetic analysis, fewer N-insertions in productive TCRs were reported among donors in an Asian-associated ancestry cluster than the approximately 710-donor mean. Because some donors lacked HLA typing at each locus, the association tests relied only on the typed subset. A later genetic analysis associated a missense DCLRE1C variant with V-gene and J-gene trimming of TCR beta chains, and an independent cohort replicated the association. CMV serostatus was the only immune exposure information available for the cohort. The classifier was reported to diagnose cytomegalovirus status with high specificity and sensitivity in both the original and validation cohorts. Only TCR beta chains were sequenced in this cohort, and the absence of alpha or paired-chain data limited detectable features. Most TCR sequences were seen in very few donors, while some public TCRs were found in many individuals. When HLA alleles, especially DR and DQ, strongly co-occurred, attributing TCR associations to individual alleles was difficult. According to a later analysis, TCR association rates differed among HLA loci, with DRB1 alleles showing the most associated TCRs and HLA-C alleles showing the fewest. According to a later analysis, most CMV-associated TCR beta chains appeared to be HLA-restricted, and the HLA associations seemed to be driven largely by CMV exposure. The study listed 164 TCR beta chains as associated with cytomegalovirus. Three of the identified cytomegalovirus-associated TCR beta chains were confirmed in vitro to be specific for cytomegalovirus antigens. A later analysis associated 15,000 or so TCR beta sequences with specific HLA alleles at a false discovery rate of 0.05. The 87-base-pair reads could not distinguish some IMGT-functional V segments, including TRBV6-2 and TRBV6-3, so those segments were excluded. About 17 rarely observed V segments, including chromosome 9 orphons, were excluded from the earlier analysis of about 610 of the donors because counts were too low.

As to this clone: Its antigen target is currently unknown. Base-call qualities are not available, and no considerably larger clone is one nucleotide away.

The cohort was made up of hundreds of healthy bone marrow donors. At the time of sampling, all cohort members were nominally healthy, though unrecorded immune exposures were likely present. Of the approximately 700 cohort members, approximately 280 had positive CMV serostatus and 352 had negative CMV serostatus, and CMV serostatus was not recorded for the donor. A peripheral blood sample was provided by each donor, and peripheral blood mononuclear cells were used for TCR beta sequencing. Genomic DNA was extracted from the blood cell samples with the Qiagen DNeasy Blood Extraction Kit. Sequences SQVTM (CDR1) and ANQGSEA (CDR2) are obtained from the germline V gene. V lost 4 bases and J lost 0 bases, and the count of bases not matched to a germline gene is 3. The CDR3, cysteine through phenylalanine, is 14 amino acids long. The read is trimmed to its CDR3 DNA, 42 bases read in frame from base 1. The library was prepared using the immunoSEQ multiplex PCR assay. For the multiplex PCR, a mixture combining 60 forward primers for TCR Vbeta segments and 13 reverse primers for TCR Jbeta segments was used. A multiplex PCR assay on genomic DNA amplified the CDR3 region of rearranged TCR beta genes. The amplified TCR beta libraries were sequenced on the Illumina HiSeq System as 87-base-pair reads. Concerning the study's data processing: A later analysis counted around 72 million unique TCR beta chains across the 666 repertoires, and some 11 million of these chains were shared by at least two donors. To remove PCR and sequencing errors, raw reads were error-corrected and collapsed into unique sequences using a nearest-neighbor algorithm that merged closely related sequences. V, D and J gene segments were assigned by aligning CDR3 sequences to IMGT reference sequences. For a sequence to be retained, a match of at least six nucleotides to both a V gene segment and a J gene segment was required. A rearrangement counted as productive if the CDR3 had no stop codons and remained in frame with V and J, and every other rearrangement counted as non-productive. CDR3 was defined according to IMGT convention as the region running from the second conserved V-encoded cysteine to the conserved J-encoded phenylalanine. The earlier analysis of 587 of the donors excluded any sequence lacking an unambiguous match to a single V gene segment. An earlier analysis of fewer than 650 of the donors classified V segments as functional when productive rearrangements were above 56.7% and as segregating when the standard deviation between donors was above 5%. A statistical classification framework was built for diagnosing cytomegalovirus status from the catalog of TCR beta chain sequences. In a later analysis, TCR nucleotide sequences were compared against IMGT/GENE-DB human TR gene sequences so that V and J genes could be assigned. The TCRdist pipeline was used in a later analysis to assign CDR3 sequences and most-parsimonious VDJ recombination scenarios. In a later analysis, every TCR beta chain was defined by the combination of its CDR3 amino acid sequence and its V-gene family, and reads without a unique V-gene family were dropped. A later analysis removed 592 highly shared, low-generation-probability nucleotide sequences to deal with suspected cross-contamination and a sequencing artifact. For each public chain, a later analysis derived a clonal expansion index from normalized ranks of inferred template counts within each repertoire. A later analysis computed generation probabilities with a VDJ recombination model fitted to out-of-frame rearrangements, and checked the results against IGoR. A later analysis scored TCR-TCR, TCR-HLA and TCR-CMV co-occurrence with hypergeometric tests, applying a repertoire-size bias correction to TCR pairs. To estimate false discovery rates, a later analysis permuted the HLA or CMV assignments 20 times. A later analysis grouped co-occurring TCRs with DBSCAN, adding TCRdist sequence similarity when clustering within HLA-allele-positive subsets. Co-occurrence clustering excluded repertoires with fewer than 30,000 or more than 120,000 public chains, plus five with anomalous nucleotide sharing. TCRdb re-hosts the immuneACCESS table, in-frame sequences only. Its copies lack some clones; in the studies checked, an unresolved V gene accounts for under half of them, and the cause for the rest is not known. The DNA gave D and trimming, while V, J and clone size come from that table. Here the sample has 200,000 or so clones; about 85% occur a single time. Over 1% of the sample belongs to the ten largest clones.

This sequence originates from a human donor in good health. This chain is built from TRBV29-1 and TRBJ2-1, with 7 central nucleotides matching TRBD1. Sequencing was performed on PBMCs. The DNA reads TGCAGCGTTGGCGGACAGGCCTCCTACAATGAGCAGTTCTTC. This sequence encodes CSVGGQASYNEQFF.